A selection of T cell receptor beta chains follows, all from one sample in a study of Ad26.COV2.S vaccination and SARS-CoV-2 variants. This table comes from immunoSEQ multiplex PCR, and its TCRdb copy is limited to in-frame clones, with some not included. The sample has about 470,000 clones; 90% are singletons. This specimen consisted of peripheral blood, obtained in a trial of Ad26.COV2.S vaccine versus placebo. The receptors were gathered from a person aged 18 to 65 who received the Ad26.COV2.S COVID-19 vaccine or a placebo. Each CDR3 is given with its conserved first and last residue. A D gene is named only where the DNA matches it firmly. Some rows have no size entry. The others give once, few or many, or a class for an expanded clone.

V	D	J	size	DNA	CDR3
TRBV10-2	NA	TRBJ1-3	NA	TGCGCCAGCAGTGAGTCAGGAGGAATCTCTGGAAACACCATATATTTT	CASSESGGISGNTIYF
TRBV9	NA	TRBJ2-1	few	TGTGCCAGCAGCGTAGACGTCTACAATGAGCAGTTCTTC	CASSVDVYNEQFF
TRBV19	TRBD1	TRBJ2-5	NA	TGTGCCAGTAGTAGTTGGACAGGACAAGAGACCCAGTACTTC	CASSSWTGQETQYF
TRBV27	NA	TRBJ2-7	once	TGTGCCAGCAGTTTATCGGTCCACCCACCCTCCTACGAGCAGTACTTC	CASSLSVHPPSYEQYF
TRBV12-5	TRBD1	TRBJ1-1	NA	TGTGCTAGTGGTTTGGCACAGGCAACAGGGGTCCCTGAAGCTTTCTTT	CASGLAQATGVPEAFF
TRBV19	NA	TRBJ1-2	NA	TGTGCCAGTAATTCAGGTCTTTACCCTAACTATGGCTACACCTTC	CASNSGLYPNYGYTF
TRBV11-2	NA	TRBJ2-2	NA	TGTGCCAGCAGCTTAGCCAACGGGGAGCTGTTTTTT	CASSLANGELFF
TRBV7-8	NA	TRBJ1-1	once	TGTGCCAGCAGCTTAGCTGGCCGGGGGGTAATAGCTGAAGCTTTCTTT	CASSLAGRGVIAEAFF
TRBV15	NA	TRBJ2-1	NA	TGTGCCACCAGCAGAAACGAGGGTTGGGGCAATGAGCAGTTCTTC	CATSRNEGWGNEQFF
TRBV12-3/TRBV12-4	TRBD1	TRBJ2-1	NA	TGTGCCAGCAGTTTGACAGGGTACAATGAGCAGTTCTTC	CASSLTGYNEQFF
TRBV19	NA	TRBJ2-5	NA	TGTGCCAGTAGTGTGGGGGGGACAGCGCGAGAGACCCAGTACTTC	CASSVGGTARETQYF
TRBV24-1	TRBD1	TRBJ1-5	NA	TGTGCCACCAGTGATCGGCGGGACAGGGCCAATCAGCCCCAGCATTTT	CATSDRRDRANQPQHF
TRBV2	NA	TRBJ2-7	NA	TGTGCCAGCAGGAGTAGGGGAGAGGGCTCCTACGAGCAGTACTTC	CASRSRGEGSYEQYF
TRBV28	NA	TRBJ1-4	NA	TGTGCCAGCAGTTTATGGGGTCAAAGGGAAAAACTGTTTTTT	CASSLWGQREKLFF
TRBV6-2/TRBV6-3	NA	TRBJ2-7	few	TGTGCCAGCAGTCAAGCCTACGAGCAGTACTTC	CASSQAYEQYF
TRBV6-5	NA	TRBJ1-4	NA	TGTGCCAGCAGTTACATGTCAGTACCTAATGAAAAACTGTTTTTT	CASSYMSVPNEKLFF
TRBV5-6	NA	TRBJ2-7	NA	TGTGCCAGCAGCTTGGCAGGGTCTCCTAGCGAGCAGTACTTC	CASSLAGSPSEQYF
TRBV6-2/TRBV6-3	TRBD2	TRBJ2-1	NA	TGTGCCAGCAGCAGACTAGCGAATCTCTACAATGAGCAGTTCTTC	CASSRLANLYNEQFF
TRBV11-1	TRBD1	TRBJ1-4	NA	TGTGCCAGCAGCCCTGAACCGGGACAGAGTAATGAAAAACTGTTTTTT	CASSPEPGQSNEKLFF
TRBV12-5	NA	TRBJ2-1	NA	TGTGCTAGTGGTTTGGACCTCGGTGAGCAGTTCTTC	CASGLDLGEQFF
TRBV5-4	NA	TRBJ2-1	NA	TGTGCCAGCAGCTTACCGGGACGCATCCCGCTCCATGAGCAGTTCTTC	CASSLPGRIPLHEQFF
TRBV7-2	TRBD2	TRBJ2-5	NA	TGTGCCAGCAGCTACCGAGCCGGGACTAGCGGACCCGAGGACTTC	CASSYRAGTSGPEDF
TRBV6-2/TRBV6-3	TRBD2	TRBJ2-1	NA	TGTGCCAGCAGTTCCCCGGGACTAGCCCTCTACAATGAGCAGTTCTTC	CASSSPGLALYNEQFF
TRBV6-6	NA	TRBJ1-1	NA	TGTGCCAGCAGTTACTCGACGGGGGTGCTTGAAGCTTTCTTT	CASSYSTGVLEAFF
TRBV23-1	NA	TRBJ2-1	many	TGCGCCAGCAGTCAATATACGACTAGATGGTCCTACAATGAGCAGTTCTTC	CASSQYTTRWSYNEQFF
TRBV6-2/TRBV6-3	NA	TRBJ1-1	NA	TGTGCCAGCAGTTACTCGACGGGAACTGAAGCTTTCTTT	CASSYSTGTEAFF
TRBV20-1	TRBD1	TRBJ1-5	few	TGCAGTGCTAGTTCAGGGGGCGATCAGCCCCAGCATTTT	CSASSGGDQPQHF
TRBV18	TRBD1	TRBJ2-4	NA	TGTGCCAGCTCACCACCACAGGGGTTAGGCAAAAACATTCAGTACTTC	CASSPPQGLGKNIQYF
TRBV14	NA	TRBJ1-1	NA	TGTGCCAGCAGCCTTCTCAGGGAAGGAGAAGCTTTCTTT	CASSLLREGEAFF
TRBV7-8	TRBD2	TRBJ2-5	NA	TGTGCCAGCAGCTCCCGAGCGGGAGAGGGGTCAGAGACCCAGTACTTC	CASSSRAGEGSETQYF
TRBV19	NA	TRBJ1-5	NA	TGTGCCAGTAGTATAGAGGGTAGGGGGAATCAGCCCCAGCATTTT	CASSIEGRGNQPQHF
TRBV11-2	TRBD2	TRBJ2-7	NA	TGTGCCAGCAGCCTAGCGGGAGGGCCTTACGAGCAGTACTTC	CASSLAGGPYEQYF
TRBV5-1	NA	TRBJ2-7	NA	TGCGCCAGCAGCCGGGACTCCTACGAGCAGTACTTC	CASSRDSYEQYF
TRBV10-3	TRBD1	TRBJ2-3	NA	TGTGCCATCAGTGGGGGAGTTGGGACAGGGGACACAGATACGCAGTATTTT	CAISGGVGTGDTDTQYF
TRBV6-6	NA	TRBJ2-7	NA	TGTGCCAGCAGTTACAGTACTAGGCAGGGGCACGAGCAGTACTTC	CASSYSTRQGHEQYF
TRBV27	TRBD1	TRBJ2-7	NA	TGTGCCAGCAGTTTCGAGGGGGACAGGCCCGGCGAGCAGTACTTC	CASSFEGDRPGEQYF
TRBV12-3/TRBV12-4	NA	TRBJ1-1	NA	TGTGCCAGCAGTTTAATAGGGGGAGGAGCTTTCTTT	CASSLIGGGAFF
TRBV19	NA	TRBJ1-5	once	TGTGCCAGTAGTACGAATGGGCTACGGCAGCCCCAGCATTTT	CASSTNGLRQPQHF
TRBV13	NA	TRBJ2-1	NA	TGTGCCAGCAGCTTAAAGGTGGGTCGTTGGTATGAGCAGTTCTTC	CASSLKVGRWYEQFF
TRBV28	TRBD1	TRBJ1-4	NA	TGTGCCAGCAGTCACCCGGGACAGGGATATAATGAAAAACTGTTTTTT	CASSHPGQGYNEKLFF
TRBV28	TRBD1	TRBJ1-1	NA	TGTGCCAGCAGTGTGCGCCGGAGGACAGGGTTTAAAGCTTTCTTT	CASSVRRRTGFKAFF